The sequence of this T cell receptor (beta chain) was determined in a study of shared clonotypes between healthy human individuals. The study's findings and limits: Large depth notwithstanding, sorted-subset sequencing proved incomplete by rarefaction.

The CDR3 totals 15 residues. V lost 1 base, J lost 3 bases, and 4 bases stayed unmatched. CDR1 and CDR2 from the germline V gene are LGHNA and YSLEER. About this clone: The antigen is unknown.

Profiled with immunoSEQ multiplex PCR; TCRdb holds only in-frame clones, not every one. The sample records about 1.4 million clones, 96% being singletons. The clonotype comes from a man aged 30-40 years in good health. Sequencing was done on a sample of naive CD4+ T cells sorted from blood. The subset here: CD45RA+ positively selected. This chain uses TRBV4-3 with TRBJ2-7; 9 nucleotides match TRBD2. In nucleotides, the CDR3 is TGCGCCAGCAGCCAAGTCGCGGGAGGGATCTACGAGCAGTACTTC. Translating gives CASSQVAGGIYEQYF.